These 12 T cell receptor beta chains came from one sample sequenced in a study of T-cell reconstitution after alpha-beta-depleted transplantation in children. Preparation of the TCRbeta library involved a method that used unique molecular identifiers. MiXCR, applied by TCRdb to the PCR reads, yields one record per CDR3 protein. Of hundreds of thousands of distinct CDR3 sequences in the sample, roughly 13% are singletons; the top ten hold 0.79%. The sequencing used PBMCs, collected before TCRalphabeta/CD19-depleted stem cell transplant. All receptors come from a girl aged 2-10 years with congenital amegakaryocytic thrombocytopenia, due to receive a stem cell transplant.

The chain has TRBV7-9 and TRBJ1-2; possibly TRBD1 for D (6 bases). The CDR3 totals 15 residues. V was pared by 1 base and J by 2 bases, with 11 bases between. In germline, CDR1 is SEHNR, CDR2 FQNEAQ (reference sequence). The CDR3 sequence is CASSLDQGLNYGYTF. CDR3 in DNA: TGTGCCAGCAGCTTAGATCAGGGGTTAAACTATGGCTACACCTTC.

The chain links TRBV30 to TRBJ2-3; 11 nucleotides match TRBD2. The CDR3 sequence is 19 residues long. CDR1 GTSNPN and CDR2 SVGIG come from the germline V gene (reference sequence). V lost 0 bases and J lost 0; bases outside the gene matches: 11. As DNA, the CDR3 is TGTGCCTGGAGTGTCGGAATACTAGCGGGAGCTTCTAGCACAGATACGCAGTATTTT. Its translation: CAWSVGILAGASSTDTQYF. Variable domain in full (rest from reference TRBV30 and TRBJ2-3): SQTIHQWPATLVQPVGSPLSLECTVEGTSNPNLYWYRQAAGRGLQLLFYSVGIGQISSEVPQNLSASRPQDRQFILSSKKLLLSDSGFYLCAWSVGILAGASSTDTQYFGPGTRLTVL.

This chain uses TRBV20-1 with TRBJ2-6; 11 bases line up with TRBD2. The CDR3 runs 17 residues. V was clipped by 1 base and J by 0 bases; unmatched bases: 2. CDR1 and CDR2 from the germline V gene are DFQATT and SNEGSKA (reference sequence). This CDR3 is CSARATSGVSGANVLTF. Written as DNA, the CDR3 is TGCAGTGCTAGAGCGACTAGCGGGGTCTCTGGGGCCAACGTCCTGACTTTC.

In its sample, this clonotype was seen many times. The chain joins TRBV27 to TRBJ2-3; unclear D gene. CDR3 length: 13 amino acids. Trimming pared 3 bases from V and 6 bases from J, leaving 10 bases between. The V gene's germline CDR1 is MNHEY and CDR2 SMNVEV (reference sequence). The CDR3 region has the DNA TGTGCCAGCAGTTTGGGGATTTGGGATACGCAGTATTTT. Protein product: CASSLGIWDTQYF.

This clonotype has more than one count but fewer than ten. In nucleotides, the CDR3 is TGCAGTGCTAAGAAAGGGACAGTCAATCAGCCCCAGCATTTT. Its translation: CSAKKGTVNQPQHF. The V gene is TRBV20-1, the J gene TRBJ1-5, with 7 positions matching TRBD1. J was trimmed by 3 bases and V by 4 bases; bases with no gene match: 6. The germline gives CDR1 DFQATT, CDR2 SNEGSKA (reference sequence). The CDR3 spans 14 residues.

Remarks on this clonotype: This may stem from a read error, because a much larger clone lies one nucleotide away. No conserved phenylalanine or tryptophan is present at the end of the CDR3, so a read error is the likely explanation. This rearrangement joins TRBV20-1 to TRBJ2-3, with TRBD2 matching over 13 bases. The CDR3 extends over 14 amino acids. From germline, CDR1 is DFQATT and CDR2 SNEGSKA (reference sequence). V lost 6 bases and J lost 6; bases outside the gene matches: 6. The CDR3 DNA reads TGCAGTGCACTAGCGGGAGGGCCGGTCGATACGCAGTATTCT. This gives the protein CSALAGGPVDTQYS.

This clonotype has at least ten counts. V and J are TRBV5-1 and TRBJ1-6; the D is unclear. The CDR3 contains 11 residues. Trimming stripped 4 bases from V and 14 bases from J, with 10 bases between. Looked up from germline, CDR1 is SGHRS and CDR2 is YFSETQ. Here the CDR3 DNA reads TGCGCCAGCAGCCTACTTATGGCCCTCCACTTT. It translates to CASSLLMALHF.

The chain joins TRBV20-1 to TRBJ1-4; the D is unclear. CDR3 size: 12 residues. Deletions cut 7 bases from V and 7 bases from J, with 13 bases between. CDR1 DFQATT and CDR2 SNEGSKA come from the germline V gene (reference sequence). The CDR3 DNA sequence: TGCAGTGGAGTCATGCGGGGTGAAAAACTGTTTTTT. Translating it yields CSGVMRGEKLFF.

This clonotype was recorded at least ten times. V gene TRBV9 combines with J gene TRBJ2-1, with D perhaps matching TRBD1 or TRBD2 (5 bases each). Germline lookup yields CDR1 SGDLS and CDR2 YYNGEE. This CDR3 has 15 residues. V dropped 4 bases and J dropped 3 bases, with 14 bases sitting between them. The CDR3 coding sequence is TGTGCCAGCAGCAGAGGGGCGGGTGACTACAATGAGCAGTTCTTC. It codes for CASSRGAGDYNEQFF.

This clonotype was counted between two and nine times. The chain combines TRBV2 with TRBJ2-3; D is possibly TRBD2 (5 bases). Germline V CDR1 and CDR2: SNHLY, FYNNEI. V dropped 8 bases and J dropped 4 bases, with 10 bases sitting between them. The CDR3 sequence is 12 residues long. CDR3 in DNA: TGTGCCAGCCTTGGGGAGCCAGATACGCAGTATTTT. It encodes CASLGEPDTQYF.

J is TRBJ1-1 and V is TRBV11-2; no definite D call. V lost 0 bases and J 14 bases, leaving 16 bases between the germline ends. Germline-derived CDR1 and CDR2 are SGHAT and FQNNGV. The CDR3 has 13 residues. For the CDR3, the DNA is TGTGCCAGCAGCTTAGACCGGGCCAGCCAGAGCTTCTTT. It encodes CASSLDRASQSFF.

This clonotype was counted between two and nine times. This chain links TRBV20-1 with TRBJ2-5; D unresolved. The V and J ends lost 1 base and 5 bases respectively, with 8 bases between them. CDR3 length equals 12 residues. Per the germline V gene, CDR1 is DFQATT and CDR2 is SNEGSKA (reference sequence). The CDR3 here is CSARARRETQYF. Written as DNA, the CDR3 is TGCAGTGCTAGAGCGAGGCGGGAGACCCAGTACTTC.